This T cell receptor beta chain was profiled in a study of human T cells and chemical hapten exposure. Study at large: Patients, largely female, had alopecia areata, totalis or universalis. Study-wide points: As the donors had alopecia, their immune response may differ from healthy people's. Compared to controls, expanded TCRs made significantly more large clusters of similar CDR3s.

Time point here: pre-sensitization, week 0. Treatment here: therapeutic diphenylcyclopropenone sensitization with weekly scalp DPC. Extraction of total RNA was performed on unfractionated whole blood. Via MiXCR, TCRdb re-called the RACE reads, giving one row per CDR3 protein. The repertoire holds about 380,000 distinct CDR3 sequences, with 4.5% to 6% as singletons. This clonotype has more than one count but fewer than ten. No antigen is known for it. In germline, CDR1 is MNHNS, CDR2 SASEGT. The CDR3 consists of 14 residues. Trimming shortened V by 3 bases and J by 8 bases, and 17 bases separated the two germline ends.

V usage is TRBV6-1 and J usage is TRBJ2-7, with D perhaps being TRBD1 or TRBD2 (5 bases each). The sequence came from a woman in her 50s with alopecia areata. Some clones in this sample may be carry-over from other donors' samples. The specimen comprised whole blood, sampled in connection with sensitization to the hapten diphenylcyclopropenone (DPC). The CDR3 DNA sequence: TGTGCCAGCAGTGATCGGGACCGATCTACGAAGCAGTACTTC. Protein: CASSDRDRSTKQYF.